Sequencing of this TCR beta chain was carried out in a study of cytomegalovirus exposure and HLA in healthy donors. Study-wide points: Investigators reported approximately 150 TCR beta chains as tied to cytomegalovirus. The dataset shows that most TCR sequences were rare, while some public TCRs occurred in many donors. The classifier was said to identify cytomegalovirus status with high specificity and sensitivity.

This clone has more than one count but fewer than ten. What it binds is not known. It was with 60 Vbeta and 13 Jbeta primers that the PCR ran. The assay was immunoSEQ multiplex PCR, and TCRdb's table has in-frame clones only and misses some. This repertoire shows fewer than 250,000 clones, about 83% found once; its top ten account for around 1.4%. The CDR3 runs to 14 residues. Trimming took 4 bases from V and 2 from J; bases not matched to a gene: 5. Per the germline V gene, CDR1 is SGHDT and CDR2 is YYEEEE. This chain joins TRBV5-6 and TRBJ2-7; 8 positions agree with TRBD1. The sequenced material came from PBMCs. This clonotype originated in a girl between 5 and 17 years old in good health and CMV-seronegative. CDR3 protein: CASSTGQGTYEQYF. The DNA of the CDR3 is TGTGCCAGCAGCACCGGACAGGGTACCTACGAGCAGTACTTC.